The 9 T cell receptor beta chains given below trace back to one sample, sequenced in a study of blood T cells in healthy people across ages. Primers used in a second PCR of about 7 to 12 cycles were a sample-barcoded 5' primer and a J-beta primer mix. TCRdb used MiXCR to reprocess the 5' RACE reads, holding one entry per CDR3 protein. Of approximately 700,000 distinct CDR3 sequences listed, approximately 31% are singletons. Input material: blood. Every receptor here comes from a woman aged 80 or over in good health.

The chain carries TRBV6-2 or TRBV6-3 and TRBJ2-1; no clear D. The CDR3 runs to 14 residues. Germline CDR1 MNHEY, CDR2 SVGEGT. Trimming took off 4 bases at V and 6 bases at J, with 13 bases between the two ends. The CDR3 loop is CASSSRTAANEQFF. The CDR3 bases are TGTGCCAGCAGTTCGCGGACGGCGGCCAATGAGCAGTTCTTC.

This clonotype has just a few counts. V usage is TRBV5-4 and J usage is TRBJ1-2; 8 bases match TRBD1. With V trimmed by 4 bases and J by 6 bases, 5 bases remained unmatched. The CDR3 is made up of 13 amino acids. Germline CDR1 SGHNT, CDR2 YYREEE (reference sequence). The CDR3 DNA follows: TGTGCCAGCAGCCTCACAGGGGGAAATGGCTACACCTTC. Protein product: CASSLTGGNGYTF.

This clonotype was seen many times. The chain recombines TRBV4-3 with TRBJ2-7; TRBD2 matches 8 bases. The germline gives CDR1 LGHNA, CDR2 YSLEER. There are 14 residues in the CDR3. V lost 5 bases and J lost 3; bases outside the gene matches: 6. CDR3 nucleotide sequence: TGCGCCAGCAGCGTTCTACGGGGGGGCTACGAGCAGTACTTC. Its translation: CASSVLRGGYEQYF.

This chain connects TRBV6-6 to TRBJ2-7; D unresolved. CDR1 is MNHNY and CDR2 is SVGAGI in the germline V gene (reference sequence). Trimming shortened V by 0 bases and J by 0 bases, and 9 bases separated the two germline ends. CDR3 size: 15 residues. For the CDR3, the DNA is TGTGCCAGCAGTTACTCCCCGGTATCCTCCTACGAGCAGTACTTC. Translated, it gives CASSYSPVSSYEQYF.

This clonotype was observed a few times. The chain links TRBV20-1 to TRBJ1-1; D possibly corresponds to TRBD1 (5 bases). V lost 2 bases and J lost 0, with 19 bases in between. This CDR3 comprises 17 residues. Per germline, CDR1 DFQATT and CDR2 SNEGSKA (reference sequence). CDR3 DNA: TGCAGTGCTAGACCCGCTACCCAGGGTATGATGAACACTGAAGCTTTCTTT. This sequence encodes CSARPATQGMMNTEAFF.

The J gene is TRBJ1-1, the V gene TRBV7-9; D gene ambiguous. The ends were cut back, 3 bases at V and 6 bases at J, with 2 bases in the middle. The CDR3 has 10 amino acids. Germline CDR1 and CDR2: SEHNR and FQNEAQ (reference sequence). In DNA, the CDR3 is TGTGCCAGCAGCTTTTCTGAAGCTTTCTTT. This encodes CASSFSEAFF.

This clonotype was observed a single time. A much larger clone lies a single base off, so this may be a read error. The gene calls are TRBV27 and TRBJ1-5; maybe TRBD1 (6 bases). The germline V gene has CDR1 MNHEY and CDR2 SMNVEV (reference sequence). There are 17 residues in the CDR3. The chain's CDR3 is CASSLKQGPYSDQPQHF. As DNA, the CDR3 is TGTGCCAGCAGTTTGAAGCAGGGGCCGTATAGCGATCAGCCCCAGCATTTT.

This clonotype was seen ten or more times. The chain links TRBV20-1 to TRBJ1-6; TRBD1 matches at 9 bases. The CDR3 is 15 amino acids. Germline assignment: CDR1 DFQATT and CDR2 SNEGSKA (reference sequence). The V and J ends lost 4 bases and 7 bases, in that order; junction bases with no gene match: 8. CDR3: CSATPSTGGNSPLHF. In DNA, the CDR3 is TGCAGTGCTACACCGTCGACAGGGGGGAATTCACCCCTCCACTTT.

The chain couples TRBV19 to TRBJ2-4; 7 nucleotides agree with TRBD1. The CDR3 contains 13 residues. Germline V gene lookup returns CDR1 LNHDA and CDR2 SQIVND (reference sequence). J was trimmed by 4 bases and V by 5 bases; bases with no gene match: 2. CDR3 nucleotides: TGTGCCAGTAGTCTACAGGGGAAAAACATTCAGTACTTC. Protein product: CASSLQGKNIQYF.